One sample yielded the 28 T cell receptor beta chains listed below, sequenced in a study of blood T cell repertoires in COVID-19. Produced via immunoSEQ multiplex PCR; TCRdb's table is partial and in-frame only. The data hold about 140,000 clones, with 65% to 90% observed a single time. What was sequenced was peripheral blood. The receptors shown here come from a man aged 60 to 69 with active or convalescent COVID-19.

Here the CDR3 reads CATSRGQGNTEAFF. The CDR3 nucleotides read TGTGCCACCAGCAGAGGCCAGGGGAACACTGAAGCTTTCTTT. The chain recombines TRBV15 with TRBJ1-1; possible D gene TRBD1, 5 bases. The CDR3 runs to 14 residues. From germline, CDR1 is LNHNV and CDR2 YYDKDF (reference sequence). Trimming shortened V by 1 base and J by 1 base, and 7 bases separated the two germline ends.

This chain connects TRBV15 to TRBJ1-2; 7 bases agree with TRBD1. Unmatched junction bases numbered 3, after V lost 4 bases and J lost 4 bases. The CDR3 length is 13 residues. CDR1 LNHNV and CDR2 YYDKDF come from the germline V gene (reference sequence). The CDR3 nucleotides are TGTGCCACCAGCAAAGGGGGCGCCTATGGCTACACCTTC. Protein sequence: CATSKGGAYGYTF.

The rearrangement joins TRBV12-5 to TRBJ2-3, with D unresolved. V lost 0 bases and J lost 0, with 7 bases in between. Germline lookup yields CDR1 LGHNT and CDR2 FRNRAP. The CDR3 sequence is 15 residues long. The CDR3 spells CASGLVLGSTDTQYF. Written as DNA, the CDR3 is TGTGCTAGTGGTTTGGTACTCGGGAGCACAGATACGCAGTATTTT.

The chain is built from TRBV5-1 and TRBJ2-2; D remains unclear. V lost 1 base to trimming and J lost 2 bases, with 6 bases between them. CDR3 size: 14 residues. Germline CDR1 reads SGHRS; CDR2 reads YFSETQ. CDR3 in amino acids: CASSLQANTGELFF. The DNA for the CDR3 is TGCGCCAGCAGCTTGCAGGCTAACACCGGGGAGCTGTTTTTT.

This clone was counted once. The chain recombines TRBV27 with TRBJ1-1; tentative D call: TRBD1 (6 bases). Germline V lookup: CDR1 MNHEY, CDR2 SMNVEV (reference sequence). CDR3 length equals 14 residues. Trimming cost V 4 bases and J 5 bases, with 14 bases left between them. The CDR3 DNA reads TGTGCCAGCAGTTGGGGGGGGGCTGGTACTGAAGCTTTCTTT. This encodes CASSWGGAGTEAFF.

The genes are TRBV12-3 or TRBV12-4 and TRBJ1-2, with D maybe TRBD1 (6 bases). The CDR3 consists of 13 residues. V was clipped by 3 bases and J by 6 bases, with 11 bases between them. This CDR3 is CASSLTQGNGYTF. In DNA form, the CDR3 reads TGTGCCAGCAGTTTGACCCAGGGGAATGGCTACACCTTC.

As for this clone: The junction differs from germline at one of its ends, possibly a read error. This chain joins TRBV7-7 and TRBJ1-1; D uncertain. The germline CDR1 and CDR2 sequences are SSHAT and FNYEAQ (reference sequence). The CDR3 is made up of 13 amino acids. The CDR3 protein is CASSFKPDTEAFF. CDR3 DNA sequence: TGTGCTAGCAGCTTTAAACCGGACACTGAAGCTTTCTTT.

J is TRBJ1-2 and V is TRBV7-9, with TRBD1 matching over 7 bases. This CDR3 region has 11 residues. The germline gives CDR1 SEHNR, CDR2 FQNEAQ (reference sequence). Trimming cost V 5 bases and J 8 bases; bases outside gene matches: 2. CDR3 DNA: TGTGCCAGCAGCCCGGGACAGGGCTACACCTTC. Its translation: CASSPGQGYTF.

The rearrangement links TRBV7-9 to TRBJ1-1, with 8 nucleotides matching TRBD1. Germline loops: CDR1 SEHNR, CDR2 FQNEAQ (reference sequence). CDR3 length: 13 residues. With 4 bases clipped from V and 10 bases from J, the junction kept 8 bases outside the gene matches. Here the CDR3 DNA reads TGTGCCAGCAGCTCGCAGGGGGCCGCTCTAGCTTTCTTT. This encodes CASSSQGAALAFF.

This clone was seen more than once but under ten times. The rearrangement uses TRBV6-2 or TRBV6-3 and TRBJ1-2; 7 positions match TRBD1. Germline CDR1 and CDR2: MNHEY and SVGEGT. CDR3 length: 15 residues. The junction had 6 bases not matched to a gene; V was cut back by 2 bases and J by 3 bases. The CDR3 here is CASSYPTGIYYGYTF. The CDR3 DNA is TGTGCCAGCAGTTACCCGACAGGGATTTACTATGGCTACACCTTC.

The chain combines TRBV5-1 with TRBJ2-3; 8 nucleotides line up with TRBD1. The CDR3 contains 15 residues. CDR1 is SGHRS and CDR2 is YFSETQ in the germline V gene. V dropped 4 bases and J dropped 4; count of bases not matched to a gene: 8. CDR3 nucleotides: TGCGCCAGCAGCCGGACAGGGTTGGGGGCAGATACGCAGTATTTT. Its protein product is CASSRTGLGADTQYF.

The V and J genes are TRBV24-1 and TRBJ2-1, with 14 bases identical to TRBD2. This CDR3 has 17 amino acids. Germline trimming cut 5 bases from V and 4 bases from J; bases unmatched to any gene: 6. Germline V CDR1 and CDR2: KGHDR, SFDVKD. This CDR3 reads CATSGTSGRPLYNEQFF. The CDR3 DNA sequence: TGTGCCACCAGTGGGACTAGCGGGAGGCCCCTTTACAATGAGCAGTTCTTC.

The chain couples TRBV7-2 to TRBJ2-1; 7 nucleotides align to TRBD2. The CDR3 contains 15 residues. Per the germline V gene, CDR1 is SGHTA and CDR2 is FQGNSA. V dropped 2 bases and J dropped 1; count of bases not matched to a gene: 2. The chain's CDR3 is CASSLPAGSYNEQFF. CDR3 sequence (DNA): TGTGCCAGCAGCTTACCAGCGGGATCCTACAATGAGCAGTTCTTC.

This rearrangement joins TRBV5-1 to TRBJ1-1, with a weak D call TRBD1 (5 bases). The length of the CDR3 is 12 residues. Germline-derived CDR1 and CDR2 are SGHRS and YFSETQ. Trimming stripped 7 bases from V and 1 base from J, with 8 bases between. CDR3 sequence (DNA): TGCGCCAGCCGACAGACGAACACTGAAGCTTTCTTT. It translates to CASRQTNTEAFF. The entire variable domain, with the rest obtained from reference TRBV5-1 and TRBJ1-1, is as follows: KAGVTQTPRYLIKTRGQQVTLSCSPISGHRSVSWYQQTPGQGLQFLFEYFSETQRNKGNFPGRFSGRQFSNSRSEMNVSTLELGDSALYLCASRQTNTEAFFGQGTRLTVV.

The genes are TRBV27 and TRBJ1-1, with D possibly being TRBD1 (6 bases). The CDR3 runs to 14 residues. Per germline, CDR1 MNHEY and CDR2 SMNVEV (reference sequence). Trimming removed 5 bases at V and 4 bases at J, with 14 bases between. The CDR3 here is CASSPRQAATEAFF. CDR3 DNA: TGTGCCAGCAGTCCCCGACAGGCCGCCACTGAAGCTTTCTTT.

The chain has TRBV2 and TRBJ1-2, with 9 bases identical to TRBD1. The CDR3 is 13 residues long. The ends lost 7 bases at V and 5 bases at J; junction bases unmatched: 5. Germline V gene sequence: CDR1 SNHLY, CDR2 FYNNEI. The CDR3 DNA follows: TGTGCCAGCATCAGGACAGGGGAGTATGGCTACACCTTC. Translation gives CASIRTGEYGYTF.

This chain uses TRBV6-2 or TRBV6-3 with TRBJ1-1; weak D call: TRBD1 (5 bases). Per germline, CDR1 MNHEY and CDR2 SVGEGT. This CDR3 is 15 amino acids long. Deletions cut 6 bases from V and 1 base from J, with 15 bases between. CDR3 in amino acids: CASSDHGRANTEAFF. The CDR3, as DNA: TGTGCCAGCAGCGACCACGGCAGGGCGAACACTGAAGCTTTCTTT.

The genes are TRBV5-1 and TRBJ2-2; D unresolved. Deletions cut 2 bases from V and 6 bases from J, with 8 bases between. Looked up from germline, CDR1 is SGHRS and CDR2 is YFSETQ. The CDR3 consists of 13 residues. CDR3 sequence: CASSFLPAGELFF. The CDR3 bases are TGCGCCAGCAGCTTTCTTCCCGCCGGGGAGCTGTTTTTT.

This clone was detected only once. This sequence joins TRBV19 and TRBJ1-5, with 8 bases matching TRBD1. The V gene's germline CDR1 is LNHDA and CDR2 SQIVND (reference sequence). The trim removed 6 bases at V and 3 bases at J, leaving 4 bases unmatched. The length of the CDR3 is 14 residues. CDR3 coding DNA: TGTGCCAGTAGCGGGGGACAGGACAATCAGCCCCAGCATTTT. Amino acid sequence: CASSGGQDNQPQHF.

V is TRBV1 and J is TRBJ2-7; the D call in the table, TRBD2, was not verified against the DNA. TRBV1 has pseudogene status. The CDR3 covers 17 residues. This chain's CDR3 is CTSSQDRTSGRAFEQYV. For the CDR3, the DNA is TGCACCAGCAGCCAAGATAGAACTAGCGGGAGGGCCTTCGAGCAGTACGTC.

This rearrangement joins TRBV19 to TRBJ1-2, with D uncertain. Per the germline V gene, CDR1 is LNHDA and CDR2 is SQIVND (reference sequence). Trimming shortened V by 4 bases and J by 4 bases, and 4 bases separated the two germline ends. The CDR3 runs 11 residues. DNA for the CDR3: TGTGCCAGTAGTAACAGCTATGGCTACACCTTC. As protein: CASSNSYGYTF.

This chain uses TRBV19 with TRBJ1-5; 8 positions agree with TRBD1. Trimming at V came to 3 bases and at J to 0 bases, leaving 7 bases not matched to a gene. CDR1 and CDR2 from the germline V gene are LNHDA and SQIVND (reference sequence). The CDR3 spans 17 residues. CDR3 coding DNA: TGTGCCAGTAGTATGCCAGGGACAGGCTATAGCAATCAGCCCCAGCATTTT. It encodes CASSMPGTGYSNQPQHF.

The rearrangement uses TRBV9 and TRBJ1-2, with D possibly matching TRBD1 (5 bases). Looked up from germline, CDR1 is SGDLS and CDR2 is YYNGEE. V was clipped by 3 bases and J by 0 bases, with 12 bases between them. The CDR3 is 15 residues long. CDR3 coding DNA: TGTGCCAGCAGCGCCCCACGGGGGGCTAACTATGGCTACACCTTC. This sequence encodes CASSAPRGANYGYTF.

This clone was counted between two and nine times. This sequence joins TRBV7-2 and TRBJ1-3; D perhaps matches TRBD1 (6 bases). Per germline, CDR1 SGHTA and CDR2 FQGNSA. V was trimmed by 6 bases and J by 0 bases, leaving 6 bases between them. The CDR3 covers 13 residues. This CDR3 reads CASRDSSGNTIYF. Here the CDR3 DNA reads TGTGCCAGCAGGGACAGCTCTGGAAACACCATATATTTT.

The CDR3 bases are TGTGCCAGCAGTTGGACCGGGACAGGCACCACCCGGACCCAGTACTTC. This encodes CASSWTGTGTTRTQYF. The chain carries TRBV6-2 or TRBV6-3 and TRBJ2-5; TRBD1 matches 8 bases. This CDR3 spans 16 amino acids. Germline CDR1 reads MNHEY; CDR2 reads SVGEGT. Trimming took 4 bases from V and 7 from J; bases not matched to a gene: 14.

J is TRBJ2-1 and V is TRBV15, with 14 bases aligning to TRBD2. In germline, CDR1 is LNHNV, CDR2 YYDKDF (reference sequence). The CDR3 totals 18 residues. Unmatched junction bases numbered 9, after V lost 1 base and J lost 7 bases. The CDR3 DNA is TGTGCCACCAGCAGAGGGACTAGCGGGAGGAGGGTCGGGAATGAGCAGTTCTTC. Its translation: CATSRGTSGRRVGNEQFF.

The CDR3, as DNA: TGTGCCAGCAGCCCCCGAGGAGGACAGCTTCTAGCCAAAAACATTCAGTACTTC. Its translation: CASSPRGGQLLAKNIQYF. The rearrangement joins TRBV5-8 to TRBJ2-4; a weak D match, TRBD1 (6 bases). Trimming pared 4 bases from V and 0 bases from J, leaving 20 bases between. Germline V gene sequence: CDR1 SGHTS, CDR2 YDEGEE. There are 18 residues in the CDR3.

This chain links TRBV7-9 with TRBJ2-7, with 12 bases fitting TRBD2. The V segment lost 4 bases and the J segment 7 bases; nucleotides outside the gene matches: 8. This CDR3 has 15 residues. CDR1 is SEHNR, CDR2 FQNEAQ, per germline (reference sequence). The chain's CDR3 is CASSSSSGRAWEQYV. CDR3 in DNA: TGTGCCAGCAGCTCCTCTAGCGGGAGGGCTTGGGAGCAGTACGTC.